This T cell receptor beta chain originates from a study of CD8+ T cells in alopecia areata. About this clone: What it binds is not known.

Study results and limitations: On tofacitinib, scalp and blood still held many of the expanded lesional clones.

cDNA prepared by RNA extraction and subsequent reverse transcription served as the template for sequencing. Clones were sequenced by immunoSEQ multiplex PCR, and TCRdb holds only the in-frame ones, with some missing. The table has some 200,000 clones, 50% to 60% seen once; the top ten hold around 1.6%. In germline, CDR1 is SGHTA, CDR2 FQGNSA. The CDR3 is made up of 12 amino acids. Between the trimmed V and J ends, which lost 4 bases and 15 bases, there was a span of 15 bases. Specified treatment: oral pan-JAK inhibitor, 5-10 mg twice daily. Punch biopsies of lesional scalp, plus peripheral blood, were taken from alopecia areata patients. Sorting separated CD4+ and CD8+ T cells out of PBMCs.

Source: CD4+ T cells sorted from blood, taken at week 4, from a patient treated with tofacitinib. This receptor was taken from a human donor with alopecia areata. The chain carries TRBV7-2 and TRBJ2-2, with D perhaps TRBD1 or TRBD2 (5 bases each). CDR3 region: CASSSGARVVFF. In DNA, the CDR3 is TGTGCCAGCAGCTCCGGGGCCAGGGTGGTGTTTTTT.